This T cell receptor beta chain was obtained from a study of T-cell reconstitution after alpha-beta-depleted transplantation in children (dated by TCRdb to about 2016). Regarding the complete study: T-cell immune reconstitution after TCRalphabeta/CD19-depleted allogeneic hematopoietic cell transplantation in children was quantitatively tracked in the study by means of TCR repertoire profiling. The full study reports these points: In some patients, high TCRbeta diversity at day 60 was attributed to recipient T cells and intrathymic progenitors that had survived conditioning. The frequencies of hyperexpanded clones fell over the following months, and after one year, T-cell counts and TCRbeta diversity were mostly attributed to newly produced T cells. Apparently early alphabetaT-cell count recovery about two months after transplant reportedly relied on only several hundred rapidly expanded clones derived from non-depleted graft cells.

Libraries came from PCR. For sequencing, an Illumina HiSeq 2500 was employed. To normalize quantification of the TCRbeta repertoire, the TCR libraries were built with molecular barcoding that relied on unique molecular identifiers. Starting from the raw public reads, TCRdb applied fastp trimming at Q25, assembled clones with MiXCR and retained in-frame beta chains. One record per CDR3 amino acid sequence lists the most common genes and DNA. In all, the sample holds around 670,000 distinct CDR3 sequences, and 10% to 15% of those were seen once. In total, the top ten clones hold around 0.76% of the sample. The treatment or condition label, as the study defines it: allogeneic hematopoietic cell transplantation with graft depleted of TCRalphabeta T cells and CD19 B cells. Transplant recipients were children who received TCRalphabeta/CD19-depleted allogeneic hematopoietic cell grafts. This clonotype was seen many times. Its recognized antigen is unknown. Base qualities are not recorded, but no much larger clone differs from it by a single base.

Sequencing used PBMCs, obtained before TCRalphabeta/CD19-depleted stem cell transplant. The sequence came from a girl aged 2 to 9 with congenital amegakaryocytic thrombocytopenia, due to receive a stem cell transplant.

Read as DNA, the sequence is TGTGCCAGCAGCTCCCTCCGGGAGTGGAACATTCAGTACTTC. Translation gives CASSSLREWNIQYF. The chain employs TRBV11-2 and TRBJ2-4; 6 matching bases give a weak D call of TRBD2. V is shortened by 4 bases, J by 7 bases, and the region joining them spans 14 bases. CDR1 and CDR2 are drawn from the germline V gene: SGHAT, FQNNGV. The CDR3 goes from the cysteine to the phenylalanine over 14 residues. The retained sequence is limited to the CDR3, 42 bases, with the frame set at the first base.